The 20 T cell receptor beta chains given below trace back to one sample, sequenced in a study of Tregs in tolerant kidney transplant recipients. FACS sorting followed a 6-day coculture of CFSE-labeled recipient PBMCs with irradiated graft donor PBMCs. TCRdb's copy holds only in-frame clones and misses some; the assay was immunoSEQ multiplex PCR. This specimen shows some 2,200 clones; the ten leading clones hold over 15%. Antigens for these TCRs are unknown. Specimen: CD4+ T cells from blood cultured with allogeneic cells, collected before the transplant. The receptors stem from a human patient who received a combined kidney and bone marrow transplant.

This clone counts as medium-sized by frequency. The read falls 3 residues short of the CDR3 end, and the missing part is taken from the germline J gene. This sequence joins TRBV7-2 and TRBJ2-3; D is unresolved. With 4 bases removed from V and 0 bases from J, the gap between germline ends came to 11 bases. CDR1 and CDR2 (germline): SGHTA, FQGNSA. This CDR3 comprises 15 residues. This chain's CDR3 is CASSSPILSTDTQYF. The CDR3 DNA, read in part, is TGTGCCAGCAGCTCGCCTATACTAAGCACAGATACG.

Points on this clone: The read ends 3 residues early relative to the CDR3; the germline J gene fills the gap. The chain has TRBV3-1 (or the pseudogene TRBV3-2) and TRBJ2-7, with 8 bases aligning to TRBD1. The ends lost 2 bases at V and 4 bases at J; junction bases unmatched: 10. Germline lookup yields CDR1 LGHDT and CDR2 YNNKEL (reference sequence). CDR3 length equals 16 residues. The covered CDR3 bases are TGTGCCAGCAGCCAACCCTGGACAGGGTCCAGGTACGAG. Protein: CASSQPWTGSRYE. The complete CDR3 reads CASSQPWTGSRYEQYF.

On this clone itself: Read coverage stops 3 residues before the CDR3 terminus; the germline J gene supplies the remainder. The chain is built from TRBV6-2 or TRBV6-3 and TRBJ2-1; 8 bases fit TRBD2. This CDR3 is 12 amino acids long. V lost 8 bases and J lost 6; bases outside the gene matches: 3. Germline loops: CDR1 MNHEY, CDR2 SVGEGT. The DNA read from the CDR3 is TGTGCCAGCGGAAGCGGGGGCAATGAG. Translated, it gives CASGSGGNE. The entire CDR3 reads CASGSGGNEQFF.

Regarding this clone: The read falls 3 residues short of the CDR3 end, and the missing part is taken from the germline J gene. The chain recombines TRBV7-9 with TRBJ2-3, with D unresolved. Germline CDR1 is SEHNR and CDR2 is FQNEAQ (reference sequence). The CDR3 totals 13 residues. V gave up 4 bases and J gave up 4 bases, with 9 bases separating them. The CDR3 bases that were read are TGTGCCAGCAGCTCTTTCCTAGCAGATACG. Its protein product is CASSSFLADT. The entire CDR3 reads CASSSFLADTQYF.

In the case of this clone: Coverage ceases 3 residues before the CDR3 finishes, and the germline J gene fills in the end. Other DNA variants within this sample encode the same CDR3. This sequence joins TRBV4-2 and TRBJ1-2, with 8 bases that match TRBD1. The germline V gene encodes CDR1 LGHNA and CDR2 YNFKEQ. Germline trimming cut 0 bases from V and 6 bases from J; bases unmatched to any gene: 3. CDR3 length: 14 amino acids. CDR3 bases read: TGTGCCAGCAGCCAAGATGACAGGGGCGATGGC. Translating gives CASSQDDRGDG. The CDR3 in its entirety is CASSQDDRGDGYTF.

This clone counts as large by frequency. The sequenced fragment ends 3 residues before the CDR3 boundary, so the rest is inferred from the germline J gene. The sample has other DNA sequences that encode this CDR3 too. This sequence joins TRBV7-2 and TRBJ1-5; D is unresolved. Looked up from germline, CDR1 is SGHTA and CDR2 is FQGNSA. The CDR3 extends over 13 amino acids. V lost 3 bases to trimming and J lost 2 bases, with 5 bases between them. The CDR3 bases that were read are TGTGCCAGCAGCTTGAGGGGCAATCAGCCC. It is translated as CASSLRGNQP. The CDR3 in full is CASSLRGNQPQHF.

By frequency, this clone is medium-sized. The read ends 3 residues before the CDR3 terminus; that terminus is restored from the germline J gene. The genes are TRBV18 and TRBJ2-1; 7 bases line up with TRBD2. After removal of 5 bases from V and 0 bases from J, the junction contained 7 bases not matched to a gene. Germline assignment: CDR1 KGHSH and CDR2 LQKENI. The CDR3 runs to 16 residues. CDR3 loop: CASSDSSGSSYNEQFF. The sequenced part of the CDR3 DNA is TGTGCCAGCTCAGACTCTAGCGGCAGCTCCTACAATGAG.

Concerning this clone itself: The CDR3 end lies 3 residues beyond the end of the read and is filled in from the germline J gene. The rearrangement joins TRBV18 to TRBJ1-1, with D perhaps matching TRBD1 (5 bases). Germline loops: CDR1 KGHSH, CDR2 LQKENI. The CDR3 has 15 residues. The chain's CDR3 is CASSFTGLLTETAFF. The CDR3 bases that were read are TGTGCCAGCTCATTTACGGGACTACTCACGGAGACC.

On this clone itself: The observed sequence ends 3 residues before the CDR3 terminus, with the missing tail filled in from the germline J gene. The chain links TRBV9 to TRBJ1-2; 8 positions match TRBD1. Germline V gene lookup returns CDR1 SGDLS and CDR2 YYNGEE. This CDR3 spans 15 amino acids. J gave up 3 bases and V 0 bases, and 4 bases lay outside the gene matches. Here the CDR3 reads CASSVAGQGHYGYTF. The covered CDR3 bases are TGTGCCAGCAGCGTAGCAGGACAGGGACACTATGGC.

About this clone itself: The read falls 3 residues short of the CDR3 end, and the missing part is taken from the germline J gene. This chain joins TRBV12-3 or TRBV12-4 and TRBJ2-7; tentatively, D is TRBD2 (6 bases). The CDR3 covers 13 residues. V was cut by 6 bases and J by 6 bases, with 15 bases left in between. The CDR3 DNA, read in part, is TGTGCCAGCAGCCATGGGGGGAGCATCGAG. This codes for CASSHGGSIE. The full CDR3 reads CASSHGGSIEQYF.

Its frequency marks this clone as medium-sized (0.01 to 0.1%). Read sequence stops 3 residues before the CDR3 end, and the germline J gene provides the missing end. V is TRBV20-1 and J is TRBJ1-6, with a tentative D call TRBD1 (6 bases). The CDR3 covers 14 residues. The V end was cut by 5 bases, the J end by 3 bases, with 11 bases between. Germline values: CDR1 DFQATT, CDR2 SNEGSKA (reference sequence). This chain's CDR3 is CSARDIRYNSPLHF. The sequenced CDR3 bases are TGCAGTGCTCGGGACATCCGCTATAATTCACCC.

With respect to this clone: The read gets to within 3 residues of the CDR3 end, and the germline J gene fills in the rest. The chain has TRBV19 and TRBJ2-1, with TRBD2 matching over 11 bases. Unmatched junction bases numbered 4, after V lost 5 bases and J lost 4 bases. CDR1 LNHDA and CDR2 SQIVND come from the germline V gene (reference sequence). This CDR3 comprises 15 residues. The CDR3 DNA, read in part, is TGTGCCAGTAGTCTTAGCGGGAGGGGTTACAATGAG. Protein product: CASSLSGRGYNE. The complete CDR3 sequence is CASSLSGRGYNEQFF.

To note about this clone: Read data end 3 residues before the CDR3 end; the end is taken from the germline J gene. The J gene is TRBJ2-7, the V gene TRBV20-1, with D perhaps matching TRBD2 (5 bases). CDR3 length equals 14 residues. The V end was cut by 3 bases, the J end by 0 bases, with 12 bases between. Germline CDR1 reads DFQATT; CDR2 reads SNEGSKA (reference sequence). CDR3 protein: CSARGGSSSYEQYF. CDR3 DNA, as far as it was read: TGCAGTGCTAGGGGCGGGTCGAGCTCCTACGAG.

In terms of frequency, this clone is medium-sized (0.01 to 0.1%). The read finishes 3 residues shy of the CDR3 end, and the germline J gene is used to complete it. The gene calls are TRBV5-1 and TRBJ1-2; 7 bases align to TRBD1. Germline V gene lookup returns CDR1 SGHRS and CDR2 YFSETQ. The junction had 10 bases not matched to a gene; V was cut back by 4 bases and J by 7 bases. The CDR3 length is 14 residues. CDR3 sequence: CASSALQGKGGYTF. The DNA read from the CDR3 is TGCGCCAGCAGCGCTCTACAGGGGAAAGGTGGC. The variable domain in full, with the rest retrieved from reference TRBV5-1 and TRBJ1-2, is KAGVTQTPRYLIKTRGQQVTLSCSPISGHRSVSWYQQTPGQGLQFLFEYFSETQRNKGNFPGRFSGRQFSNSRSEMNVSTLELGDSALYLCASSALQGKGGYTFGSGTRLTVV.

This clone counts as medium-sized (0.01 to 0.1%) by frequency. Read sequence stops 3 residues before the CDR3 end, and the germline J gene provides the missing end. V is TRBV12-3 or TRBV12-4 and J is TRBJ2-3; tentatively, D is TRBD1 (6 bases). Trimming shortened V by 3 bases and J by 2 bases, and 15 bases separated the two germline ends. The CDR3 is made up of 16 amino acids. The CDR3 spells CASSLGAHRYTDTQYF. The covered CDR3 bases are TGTGCCAGCAGTTTGGGGGCCCACCGGTACACAGATACG.

This clone is classed as medium-sized (0.01 to 0.1%) by frequency. The missing CDR3 end, 3 residues past where the read stops, is filled in from the germline J gene. V is TRBV2 and J is TRBJ2-7; maybe TRBD1 (6 bases). Trimming cost V 7 bases and J 2 bases, with 18 bases left between them. CDR1 and CDR2 (germline): SNHLY, FYNNEI. The CDR3 extends over 15 amino acids. The CDR3 is CASMVQGTSTYEQYF. CDR3 DNA (partial): TGTGCCAGCATGGTTCAGGGGACATCTACCTACGAG.

This clone ranks as medium-sized in terms of frequency. From the germline J gene comes the end of the CDR3, since the read stops 3 residues before it. This specimen includes other DNA sequences encoding the same CDR3. The J gene is TRBJ1-5, the V gene TRBV7-2; D might be TRBD1 (5 bases). V lost 2 bases, J lost 4 bases, and 6 bases lay in between. Germline-derived CDR1 and CDR2 are SGHTA and FQGNSA. The CDR3 sequence is 13 residues long. The CDR3: CASSLRGNQPQHF. Incomplete CDR3 DNA: TGTGCCAGCAGCTTAAGGGGAAATCAGCCC.

A word on this clone: The CDR3 end falls 3 residues outside the read, so it is completed with the germline J gene. The V call is TRBV9, the J call TRBJ2-5; 9 bases fit TRBD2. With 0 bases clipped from V and 5 bases from J, the junction kept 11 bases outside the gene matches. The CDR3 length is 17 residues. Germline CDR1 SGDLS, CDR2 YYNGEE. The DNA read from the CDR3 is TGTGCCAGCAGCGTAGCTACGTCTAGCGGGGCGACGGAGACC. It encodes CASSVATSSGATET. The entire CDR3 sequence reads CASSVATSSGATETQYF.

A word on this clone: Read data end 3 residues before the CDR3 end; the end is taken from the germline J gene. The chain links TRBV6-7 to TRBJ2-7; D not resolved. TRBV6-7 is identified as an open reading frame with a role that is uncertain. The CDR3 sequence is 12 residues long. With 3 bases removed from V and 4 bases from J, the gap between germline ends came to 7 bases. The CDR3 loop is CASSYGQYEQYF. CDR3 DNA, as far as it was read: TGTGCCAGCAGTTATGGGCAATACGAG.

This clone is identified as medium-sized (0.01 to 0.1%) from frequency. Read sequence stops 3 residues before the CDR3 end, and the germline J gene provides the missing end. The rearrangement joins TRBV5-5 to TRBJ1-1, with 7 nucleotides matching TRBD1. Germline V gene sequence: CDR1 SGHKS, CDR2 YYEKEE (reference sequence). V lost 4 bases and J lost 1; bases outside the gene matches: 4. The CDR3 covers 14 residues. CDR3 residues: CASSPGQRNTEAFF. The DNA read from the CDR3 is TGTGCCAGCAGCCCGGGACAGCGGAACACTGAA.